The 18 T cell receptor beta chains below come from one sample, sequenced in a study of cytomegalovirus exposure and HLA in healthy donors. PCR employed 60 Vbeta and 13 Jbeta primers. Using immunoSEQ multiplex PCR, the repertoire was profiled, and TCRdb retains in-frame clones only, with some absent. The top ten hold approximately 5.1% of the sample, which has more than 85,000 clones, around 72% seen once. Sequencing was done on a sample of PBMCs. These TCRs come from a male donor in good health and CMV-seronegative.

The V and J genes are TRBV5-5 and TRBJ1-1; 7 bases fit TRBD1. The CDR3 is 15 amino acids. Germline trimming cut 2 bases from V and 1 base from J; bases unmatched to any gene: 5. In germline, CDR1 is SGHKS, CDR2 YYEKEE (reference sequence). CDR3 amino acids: CASSLGGTENTEAFF. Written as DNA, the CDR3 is TGTGCCAGCAGCTTAGGCGGGACAGAGAACACTGAAGCTTTCTTT.

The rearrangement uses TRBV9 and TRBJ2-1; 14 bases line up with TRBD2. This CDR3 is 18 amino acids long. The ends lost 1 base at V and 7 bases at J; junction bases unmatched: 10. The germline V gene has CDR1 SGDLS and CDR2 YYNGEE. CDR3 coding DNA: TGTGCCAGCAGCGTACGCACGGGGGGACTAGCGGGAGAAAATGAGCAGTTCTTC. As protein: CASSVRTGGLAGENEQFF.

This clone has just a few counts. In DNA form, the CDR3 reads TGTGCCACCAGCAACAGGGACTACCAGTTTTACAATGAGCAGTTCTTC. This sequence encodes CATSNRDYQFYNEQFF. This rearrangement joins TRBV15 to TRBJ2-1; tentative D call: TRBD2 (7 bases). This CDR3 is 16 amino acids long. V lost 4 bases and J lost 4, with 17 bases in between. Germline CDR1 reads LNHNV; CDR2 reads YYDKDF (reference sequence). Variable domain in full (rest from reference TRBV15 and TRBJ2-1): DAMVIQNPRYQVTQFGKPVTLSCSQTLNHNVMYWYQQKSSQAPKLLFHYYDKDFNNEADTPDNFQSRRPNTSFCFLDIRSPGLGDTAMYLCATSNRDYQFYNEQFFGPGTRLTVL.

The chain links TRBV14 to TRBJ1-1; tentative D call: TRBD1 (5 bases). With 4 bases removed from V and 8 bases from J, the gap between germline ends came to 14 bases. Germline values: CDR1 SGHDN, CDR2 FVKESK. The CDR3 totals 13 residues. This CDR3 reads CASSPSGGREAFF. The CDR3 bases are TGTGCCAGCAGCCCTTCGGGGGGGAGAGAAGCTTTCTTT.

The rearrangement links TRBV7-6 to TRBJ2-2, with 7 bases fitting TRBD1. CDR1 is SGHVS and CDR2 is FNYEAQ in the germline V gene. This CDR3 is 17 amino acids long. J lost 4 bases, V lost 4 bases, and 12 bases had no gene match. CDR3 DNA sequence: TGTGCCAGCAGCTCACCCCCCGGCGCAGGGGGCACCGGGGAGCTGTTTTTT. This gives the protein CASSSPPGAGGTGELFF.

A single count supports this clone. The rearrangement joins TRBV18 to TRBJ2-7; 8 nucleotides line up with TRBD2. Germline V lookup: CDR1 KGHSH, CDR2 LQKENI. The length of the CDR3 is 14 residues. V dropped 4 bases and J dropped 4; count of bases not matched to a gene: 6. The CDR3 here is CASSQREGQYEQYF. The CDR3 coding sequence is TGTGCCAGCTCACAACGGGAGGGCCAATACGAGCAGTACTTC. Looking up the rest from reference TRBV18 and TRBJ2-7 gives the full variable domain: NAGVMQNPRHLVRRRGQEARLRCSPMKGHSHVYWYRQLPEEGLKFMVYLQKENIIDESGMPKERFSAEFPKEGPSILRIQQVVRGDSAAYFCASSQREGQYEQYFGPGTRLTVT.

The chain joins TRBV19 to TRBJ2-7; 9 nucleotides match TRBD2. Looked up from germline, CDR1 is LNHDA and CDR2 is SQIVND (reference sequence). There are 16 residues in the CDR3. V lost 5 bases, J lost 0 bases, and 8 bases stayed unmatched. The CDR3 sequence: CASSRDSGSSSYEQYF. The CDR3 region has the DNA TGTGCCAGTAGTCGAGATAGCGGGAGCTCCTCCTACGAGCAGTACTTC.

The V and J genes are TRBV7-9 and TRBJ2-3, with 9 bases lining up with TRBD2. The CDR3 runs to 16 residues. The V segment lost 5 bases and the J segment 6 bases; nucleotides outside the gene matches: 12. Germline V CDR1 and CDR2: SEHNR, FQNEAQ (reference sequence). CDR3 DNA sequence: TGTGCCAGCAGCCCATCGGAGGGCGGGAGGGGGGATACGCAGTATTTT. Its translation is CASSPSEGGRGDTQYF.

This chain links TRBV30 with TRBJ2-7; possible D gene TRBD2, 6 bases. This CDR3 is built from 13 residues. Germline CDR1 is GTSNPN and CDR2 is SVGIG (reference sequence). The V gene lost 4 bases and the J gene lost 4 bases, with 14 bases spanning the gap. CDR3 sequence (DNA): TGTGCCTGGAACACAGGCGCGGGGTACGAGCAGTACTTC. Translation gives CAWNTGAGYEQYF.

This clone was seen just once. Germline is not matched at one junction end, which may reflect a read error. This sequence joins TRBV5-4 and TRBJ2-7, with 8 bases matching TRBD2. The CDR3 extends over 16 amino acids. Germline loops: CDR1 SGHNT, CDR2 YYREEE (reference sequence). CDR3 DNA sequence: TGTGCCAGCAGCCGGGGGGGGGTTACGAGCTCCCACGAGCAGTACTTC. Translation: CASSRGGVTSSHEQYF.

The CDR3 is CAWTFGGASTDTQYF. CDR3 bases: TGTGCCTGGACCTTCGGGGGGGCTAGCACAGATACGCAGTATTTT. The V and J genes are TRBV30 and TRBJ2-3; 8 nucleotides agree with TRBD2. Germline V CDR1 and CDR2: GTSNPN, SVGIG (reference sequence). The CDR3 is 15 residues long. The V gene end was trimmed by 4 bases and the J gene end by 0 bases; junction bases not matched to a gene: 6.

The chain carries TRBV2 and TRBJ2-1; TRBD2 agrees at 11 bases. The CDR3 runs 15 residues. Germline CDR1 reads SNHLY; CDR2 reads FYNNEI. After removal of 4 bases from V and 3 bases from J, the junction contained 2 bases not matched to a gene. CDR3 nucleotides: TGTGCCAGCAGTGGCGGACTAGCGGGCTACAATGAGCAGTTCTTC. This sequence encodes CASSGGLAGYNEQFF.

CDR3 loop: CASSQEGQPETQYF. The CDR3 DNA reads as TGTGCCAGCAGCCAAGAAGGACAGCCAGAGACCCAGTACTTC. The chain carries TRBV4-2 and TRBJ2-5, with a weak D call TRBD1 (6 bases). There are 14 residues in the CDR3. From germline, CDR1 is LGHNA and CDR2 YNFKEQ. V was trimmed by 0 bases and J by 4 bases, leaving 9 bases between them.

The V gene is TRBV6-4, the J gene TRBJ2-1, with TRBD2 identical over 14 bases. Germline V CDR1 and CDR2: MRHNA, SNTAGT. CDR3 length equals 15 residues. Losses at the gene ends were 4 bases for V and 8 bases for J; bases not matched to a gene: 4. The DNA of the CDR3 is TGTGCCAGCAGTGCCGGGACTAGCGGGAGTCATGAGCAGTTCTTC. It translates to CASSAGTSGSHEQFF.

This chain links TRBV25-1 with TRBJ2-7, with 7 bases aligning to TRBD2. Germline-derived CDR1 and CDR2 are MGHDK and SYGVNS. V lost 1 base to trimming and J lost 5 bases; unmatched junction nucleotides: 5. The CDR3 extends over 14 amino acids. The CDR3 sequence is CASSEWGGANEQYF. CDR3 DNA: TGTGCCAGCAGTGAATGGGGGGGAGCAAACGAGCAGTACTTC.

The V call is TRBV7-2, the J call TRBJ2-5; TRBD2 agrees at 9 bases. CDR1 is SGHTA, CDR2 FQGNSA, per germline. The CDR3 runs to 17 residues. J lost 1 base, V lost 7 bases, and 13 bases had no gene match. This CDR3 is CASTELPISGGQETQYF. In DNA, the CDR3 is TGTGCCAGCACCGAGTTGCCAATTAGCGGGGGCCAAGAGACCCAGTACTTC.

CDR3 amino acids: CASRGLAGGPTTDTQYF. The CDR3 DNA reads TGTGCCAGCAGAGGACTAGCGGGAGGCCCCACCACAGATACGCAGTATTTT. The V call is TRBV2, the J call TRBJ2-3, with TRBD2 matching over 14 bases. In germline, CDR1 is SNHLY, CDR2 FYNNEI. The CDR3 sequence is 17 residues long. V was clipped by 6 bases and J by 2 bases; unmatched bases: 7. The full variable domain, completed using reference TRBV2 and TRBJ2-3, is EPEVTQTPSHQVTQMGQEVILRCVPISNHLYFYWYRQILGQKVEFLVSFYNNEISEKSEIFDDQFSVERPDGSNFTLKIRSTKLEDSAMYFCASRGLAGGPTTDTQYFGPGTRLTVL.

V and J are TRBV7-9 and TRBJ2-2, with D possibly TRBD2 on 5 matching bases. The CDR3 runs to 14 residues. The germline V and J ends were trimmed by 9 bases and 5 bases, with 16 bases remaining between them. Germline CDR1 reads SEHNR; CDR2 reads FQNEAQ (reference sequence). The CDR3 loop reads CARGPSGGTGELFF. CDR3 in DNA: TGTGCCAGGGGCCCCTCCGGAGGAACCGGGGAGCTGTTTTTT.